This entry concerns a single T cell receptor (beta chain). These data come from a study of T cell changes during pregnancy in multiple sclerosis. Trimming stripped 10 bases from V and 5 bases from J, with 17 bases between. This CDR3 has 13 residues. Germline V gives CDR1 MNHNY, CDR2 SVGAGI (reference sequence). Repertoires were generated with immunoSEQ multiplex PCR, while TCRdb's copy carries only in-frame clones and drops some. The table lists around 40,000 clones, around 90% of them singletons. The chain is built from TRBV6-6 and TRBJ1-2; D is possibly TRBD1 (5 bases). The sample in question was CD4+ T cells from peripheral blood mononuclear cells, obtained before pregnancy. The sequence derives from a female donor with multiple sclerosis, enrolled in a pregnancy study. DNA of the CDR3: TGTGCCACCAGCATCCAGGGAGGGTATGGCTACACCTTC. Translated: CATSIQGGYGYTF.